These 22 T cell receptor beta chains were sequenced from one sample in a study of blood T cells in healthy people across ages. Using a J-beta primer mix together with a sample-barcoded 5' primer, a second PCR was run for about 6 to 12 cycles. TCRdb reprocessed the 5' RACE reads with MiXCR, giving one entry per CDR3 protein. The sample contains hundreds of thousands of distinct CDR3 sequences, 20% to 25% of which appear only once. The same sample was also used in a study of T cells of mothers and their children.

Input material: blood. The receptors were gathered from a boy aged 5 to 17 in good health.

This clonotype was found a few times. The chain is built from TRBV12-3 or TRBV12-4 and TRBJ2-3, with D possibly matching TRBD1 (5 bases). Trimming pared 7 bases from V and 4 bases from J, leaving 27 bases between. The CDR3 has 18 amino acids. DNA of the CDR3: TGTGCCAGCACTCTGCCGGGCAGGGTTATTTCTGCACCAGATACGCAGTATTTT. It is translated as CASTLPGRVISAPDTQYF.

This clonotype was seen only a few times. The V gene is TRBV13, the J gene TRBJ2-7, with TRBD2 identical over 10 bases. The CDR3 loop spans 14 amino acids. Germline V CDR1 and CDR2: PRHDT, FYEKMQ (reference sequence). V lost 5 bases and J lost 7; bases outside the gene matches: 8. The CDR3 DNA sequence: TGTGCCAGCAGCCACGGGACTAGCGCGGGGGAGCAGTACTTC. This gives the protein CASSHGTSAGEQYF.

This clonotype was counted many times. The chain uses TRBV12-3 or TRBV12-4 and TRBJ1-1, with D hard to call. V was cut by 0 bases and J by 1 base, with 6 bases left in between. The CDR3 is made up of 14 amino acids. The CDR3 spells CASSLARGNTEAFF. The CDR3 nucleotides are TGTGCCAGCAGTTTAGCCCGGGGGAACACTGAAGCTTTCTTT.

In its sample, this clonotype was seen a few times. The chain carries TRBV14 and TRBJ2-1; no clear D gene. This CDR3 region has 14 residues. Per germline, CDR1 SGHDN and CDR2 FVKESK. Deletions cut 0 bases from V and 8 bases from J, with 11 bases between. The CDR3 DNA is TGTGCCAGCAGCCAAGATGCACCTTGGGATGAGCAGTTCTTC. Amino acid sequence: CASSQDAPWDEQFF.

CDR3 bases: TGTGCCAGCAGTTTTGACAGAAGGACCGTTGAAAAACTGTTTTTT. This gives the protein CASSFDRRTVEKLFF. J is TRBJ1-4 and V is TRBV12-3 or TRBV12-4, with a possible D match to TRBD1 (5 bases). The V gene lost 3 bases and the J gene lost 7 bases, with 15 bases spanning the gap. The CDR3 covers 15 residues.

The chain couples TRBV20-1 to TRBJ2-5, with D perhaps assigned TRBD1 or TRBD2 (5 bases each). Matching the DNA end better, TRBJ2-7 makes the J call doubtful. Germline values: CDR1 DFQATT, CDR2 SNEGSKA (reference sequence). There are 13 residues in the CDR3. The CDR3 DNA follows: TGCAGTGCTAGAAAAGCCGGGACGCACGAGCAGTACTTC. This gives the protein CSARKAGTHEQYF.

The rearrangement uses TRBV7-4 and TRBJ2-7; unclear D gene. V was cut by 5 bases and J by 0 bases, with 14 bases left in between. The CDR3 has 15 residues. The germline V gene encodes CDR1 SGHVT and CDR2 SQSDAQ. CDR3 loop: CASSIDGPLSYEQYF. CDR3 bases: TGTGCCAGCAGCATAGACGGACCCCTCTCCTACGAGCAGTACTTC.

This clonotype showed up just a few times. The rearrangement uses TRBV11-2 and TRBJ2-4; the D gene is possibly TRBD2 (7 bases). Germline lookup yields CDR1 SGHAT and CDR2 FQNNGV. Trimming took 5 bases from V and 6 from J, leaving 17 bases between them. The CDR3 runs to 15 residues. The CDR3 is CASSQGGGRINIQYF. CDR3 in DNA: TGTGCCAGCAGCCAAGGGGGAGGGAGAATAAACATTCAGTACTTC. Variable domain in full (rest from reference TRBV11-2 and TRBJ2-4): EAGVAQSPRYKIIEKRQSVAFWCNPISGHATLYWYQQILGQGPKLLIQFQNNGVVDDSQLPKDRFSAERLKGVDSTLKIQPAKLEDSAVYLCASSQGGGRINIQYFGAGTRLSVL.

This clonotype has a handful of counts. The chain couples TRBV29-1 to TRBJ2-5, with D possibly TRBD2 on 7 matching bases. Trimming cost V 0 bases and J 9 bases, with 20 bases left between them. Germline V lookup: CDR1 SQVTM, CDR2 ANQGSEA. The CDR3 loop spans 15 amino acids. CDR3 DNA sequence: TGCAGCGTTGAAGACCAGACCGCGGGGGCCCAATCCCAGTACTTC. Translated, it gives CSVEDQTAGAQSQYF.

V gene TRBV10-3 combines with J gene TRBJ1-4; D unclear. V was cut by 2 bases and J by 7 bases, with 5 bases left in between. Per the germline V gene, CDR1 is ENHRY and CDR2 is SYGVKD. The length of the CDR3 is 12 residues. CDR3 protein: CAISENGEKLFF. In nucleotides, the CDR3 is TGTGCCATCAGTGAGAATGGTGAAAAACTGTTTTTT.

This sequence joins TRBV11-2 and TRBJ1-4, with a tentative D call TRBD1 (5 bases). V dropped 2 bases and J dropped 8 bases, with 9 bases sitting between them. CDR1 is SGHAT and CDR2 is FQNNGV in the germline V gene. CDR3 size: 13 residues. The CDR3: CASSLQGREKLFF. The CDR3 nucleotides read TGTGCCAGCAGCTTACAGGGCAGAGAAAAACTGTTTTTT.

The table lists this clonotype with a few counts. V is TRBV10-3 and J is TRBJ2-5, with 9 positions matching TRBD1. The CDR3 runs to 15 residues. The V and J ends lost 4 bases and 2 bases, in that order; junction bases with no gene match: 5. CDR1 is ENHRY, CDR2 SYGVKD, per germline. CDR3 loop: CAISGGQGLQETQYF. The CDR3 DNA sequence: TGTGCCATCAGTGGGGGACAGGGACTTCAAGAGACCCAGTACTTC.

The V gene is TRBV29-1, the J gene TRBJ2-5; D gene uncertain. Judging by the DNA end, TRBJ2-7 fits better; the J call may be wrong. The CDR3 has 11 residues. Per germline, CDR1 SQVTM and CDR2 ANQGSEA. The CDR3 coding sequence is TGCAGCGTTAGGAGAGGCTACGAGCAGTACTTC. This gives the protein CSVRRGYEQYF.

The chain is built from TRBV29-1 and TRBJ2-5; the D gene is possibly TRBD2 (6 bases). CDR3 length: 14 residues. Looked up from germline, CDR1 is SQVTM and CDR2 is ANQGSEA. V gave up 3 bases and J gave up 0 bases, with 11 bases separating them. Written as DNA, the CDR3 is TGCAGCGTTGAGGAGGGGATCAACCAAGAGACCCAGTACTTC. Residues: CSVEEGINQETQYF. Variable domain in full (rest from reference TRBV29-1 and TRBJ2-5): SAVISQKPSRDICQRGTSLTIQCQVDSQVTMMFWYRQQPGQSLTLIATANQGSEATYESGFVIDKFPISRPNLTFSTLTVSNMSPEDSSIYLCSVEEGINQETQYFGPGTRLLVL.

There are a few counts of this clonotype. The chain uses TRBV20-1 and TRBJ2-1; D is perhaps TRBD2 (6 bases). Between the trimmed V and J ends, which lost 5 bases and 8 bases, there was a span of 13 bases. Germline V gene lookup returns CDR1 DFQATT and CDR2 SNEGSKA (reference sequence). The CDR3 is made up of 12 amino acids. CDR3 coding DNA: TGCAGTGCTCCCGGAGGGGTGCATGAGCAGTTCTTC. Residues: CSAPGGVHEQFF.

The chain uses TRBV29-1 and TRBJ2-6, with TRBD2 identical over 10 bases. The germline gives CDR1 SQVTM, CDR2 ANQGSEA. This CDR3 is built from 16 residues. After removal of 2 bases from V and 2 bases from J, the junction contained 3 bases not matched to a gene. The CDR3 DNA sequence: TGCAGCGTTGAATTAGCGGGGGGAGCTGGGGCCAACGTCCTGACTTTC. Its translation is CSVELAGGAGANVLTF.

Only a few counts were recorded for this clonotype. The chain carries TRBV7-3 and TRBJ2-3; D may correspond to TRBD1 or TRBD2 (5 bases each). CDR1 is SGHTA and CDR2 is FQGTGA in the germline V gene. The CDR3 has 15 amino acids. Trimming removed 5 bases at V and 6 bases at J, with 18 bases between. The CDR3 DNA sequence: TGTGCCAGCAGCGCCGGGACCACCGACCTCGATACGCAGTATTTT. As protein: CASSAGTTDLDTQYF.

The chain uses TRBV5-1 and TRBJ2-5; 13 bases align to TRBD2. V shed 4 bases, J shed 0 bases, and the junction held 6 bases outside the gene matches. The CDR3 loop spans 17 amino acids. CDR1 and CDR2 from the germline V gene are SGHRS and YFSETQ. The CDR3 region has the DNA TGCGCCAGCAGCCCCACTAGCGGGAGGGAGTACCAAGAGACCCAGTACTTC. Translation gives CASSPTSGREYQETQYF. Together with reference TRBV5-1 and TRBJ2-5, the CDR3 gives the full variable domain: KAGVTQTPRYLIKTRGQQVTLSCSPISGHRSVSWYQQTPGQGLQFLFEYFSETQRNKGNFPGRFSGRQFSNSRSEMNVSTLELGDSALYLCASSPTSGREYQETQYFGPGTRLLVL.

This clonotype was picked up a small number of times. The chain recombines TRBV4-1 with TRBJ2-3, with no clear D. This CDR3 spans 17 amino acids. Germline CDR1 and CDR2: MGHRA and YSYEKL. Trimming stripped 0 bases from V and 0 bases from J, with 13 bases between. The CDR3 sequence is CASSQEIWRTSTDTQYF. The CDR3 bases are TGCGCCAGCAGCCAAGAAATCTGGCGTACTAGCACAGATACGCAGTATTTT.

V is TRBV6-1 and J is TRBJ2-6; perhaps TRBD2 as D (7 bases). The V end was cut by 7 bases, the J end by 0 bases, with 16 bases between. CDR3 length: 17 residues. Germline values: CDR1 MNHNS, CDR2 SASEGT. The CDR3 spells CASTRGGGSSGANVLTF. The CDR3 nucleotides read TGTGCCAGCACTCGAGGGGGGGGTAGCTCTGGGGCCAACGTCCTGACTTTC.

This clonotype was seen a few times. The rearrangement links TRBV6-1 to TRBJ1-1; D not certain. The germline V gene has CDR1 MNHNS and CDR2 SASEGT. Trimming removed 10 bases at V and 5 bases at J, with 11 bases between. This CDR3 comprises 11 residues. As DNA, the CDR3 is TGTGCCACCTTTTTGGGTACTGAAGCTTTCTTT. Encoded protein: CATFLGTEAFF.

This clonotype was seen more than once but under ten times. The rearrangement uses TRBV20-1 and TRBJ2-1; 11 bases match TRBD1. CDR3 length: 15 amino acids. The trim removed 5 bases at V and 8 bases at J, leaving 11 bases unmatched. Germline loops: CDR1 DFQATT, CDR2 SNEGSKA (reference sequence). The CDR3 sequence: CSARDRGYGTDEQFF. CDR3 sequence (DNA): TGCAGTGCTCGGGACAGGGGGTACGGGACGGATGAGCAGTTCTTC.